This is a list of T cell receptor beta chains from one sample in a study of cytomegalovirus exposure and HLA in healthy donors. Assay used: immunoSEQ multiplex PCR; TCRdb lists only in-frame clones, some missing. The data show about 130,000 clones, 80% seen once. Sequencing was carried out using PBMCs. Receptors were obtained from a man aged 35 to 55 in good health and CMV-seronegative. CDR3s include the opening cysteine and the closing phenylalanine or tryptophan. The D gene is left open where the match is weak. Clone size is stated in some rows and not others, as once, few, many or a class when expanded.

j_call: TRBJ1-5
d_call: TRBD1
v_call: TRBV9
clone_size: .
cdr3_nt: TGTGCCAGCAGCCCGGGACAGGTCGTCAACCCTAATCAGCCCCAGCATTTT
cdr3_aa: CASSPGQVVNPNQPQHF

j_call: TRBJ1-2
d_call: .
v_call: TRBV19
clone_size: .
cdr3_nt: TGTGCCAGTAGTATAGCCGGTAGCTATGGCTACACCTTC
cdr3_aa: CASSIAGSYGYTF

j_call: TRBJ1-4
d_call: .
v_call: TRBV11-2
clone_size: .
cdr3_nt: TGTGCCAGCACCTCCCGTGATGAAAAACTGTTTTTT
cdr3_aa: CASTSRDEKLFF

j_call: TRBJ1-2
d_call: .
v_call: TRBV21-1
clone_size: few
cdr3_nt: TGTGCCAGCTTCCGGGACAGGGGGCCCCTCTACTATGGCTACACCTTC
cdr3_aa: CASFRDRGPLYYGYTF

j_call: TRBJ1-1
d_call: .
v_call: TRBV7-8
clone_size: .
cdr3_nt: TGTGCCAGCAGCTTAGTAGTCGACAGGTGGACGCCCACTGAAGCTTTCTTT
cdr3_aa: CASSLVVDRWTPTEAFF

j_call: TRBJ1-5
d_call: TRBD1
v_call: TRBV28
clone_size: .
cdr3_nt: TGTGCCAGCAGTTTATTCGGACAGGGGGCCGGGCAGCCCCAGCATTTT
cdr3_aa: CASSLFGQGAGQPQHF

j_call: TRBJ2-4
d_call: TRBD2
v_call: TRBV2
clone_size: .
cdr3_nt: TGTGCCAGCAGCGACGCAGCGGGAATGGACATTCAGTACTTC
cdr3_aa: CASSDAAGMDIQYF

j_call: TRBJ2-6
d_call: .
v_call: TRBV19
clone_size: .
cdr3_nt: TGTGCCATTGGGGCTAACTCCGGGGCCAACGTCCTGACTTTC
cdr3_aa: CAIGANSGANVLTF

j_call: TRBJ1-2
d_call: .
v_call: TRBV19
clone_size: .
cdr3_nt: TGTGCCAGTAGTAATACAGTCTCTACCGGTTCTAACTATGGCTACACCTTC
cdr3_aa: CASSNTVSTGSNYGYTF

j_call: TRBJ2-1
d_call: .
v_call: TRBV2
clone_size: once
cdr3_nt: TGTGCCAGCATAAGGGGAAATTACAATGAGCAGTTCTTC
cdr3_aa: CASIRGNYNEQFF

j_call: TRBJ1-2
d_call: TRBD1
v_call: TRBV4-2
clone_size: .
cdr3_nt: TGTGCCAGCAGCCAAGAAAGGAGGAGACAGGGGAACGATGGCTACACCTTC
cdr3_aa: CASSQERRRQGNDGYTF

j_call: TRBJ1-1
d_call: .
v_call: TRBV28
clone_size: once
cdr3_nt: TGTGCCAGCGACCCTGGGGACACGAGTATCACTGAAGCTTTCTTT
cdr3_aa: CASDPGDTSITEAFF

j_call: TRBJ2-5
d_call: TRBD2
v_call: TRBV5-4
clone_size: .
cdr3_nt: TGTGCCAGCAGCTATGAGCGGGGGGGCCTGGAGACCCAGTACTTC
cdr3_aa: CASSYERGGLETQYF

j_call: TRBJ1-5
d_call: TRBD1
v_call: TRBV28
clone_size: .
cdr3_nt: TGTGCCAGCAATAAAGCCCGGGACAGGGGCAAGATTTATAGCAATCAGCCCCAGCATTTT
cdr3_aa: CASNKARDRGKIYSNQPQHF

j_call: TRBJ2-2
d_call: .
v_call: TRBV6-6
clone_size: once
cdr3_nt: TGTGCCAGCAGTTTTGTTCTGGGGGAGCTGTTTTTT
cdr3_aa: CASSFVLGELFF

j_call: TRBJ1-5
d_call: .
v_call: TRBV4-1
clone_size: .
cdr3_nt: TGCGCCAGCAGCCAAGCGGGTGTCAGTCAGCCCCAGCATTTT
cdr3_aa: CASSQAGVSQPQHF

j_call: TRBJ1-3
d_call: .
v_call: TRBV30
clone_size: .
cdr3_nt: TGTGCCTGGAGCGGAGACACCATATATTTT
cdr3_aa: CAWSGDTIYF

j_call: TRBJ2-5
d_call: .
v_call: TRBV7-9
clone_size: .
cdr3_nt: TGTGCCAGCACCCCAGGTGGAGGGGAAGAGACCCAGTACTTC
cdr3_aa: CASTPGGGEETQYF

j_call: TRBJ2-5
d_call: TRBD2
v_call: TRBV11-2
clone_size: .
cdr3_nt: TGTGCCAGCAGCTTAGATGCTTTGTTTAGCGGGGTTGAAGAGACCCAGTACTTC
cdr3_aa: CASSLDALFSGVEETQYF

j_call: TRBJ2-7
d_call: .
v_call: TRBV2
clone_size: .
cdr3_nt: TGTGCCAGGAGGCGGGATGGGGCCTACGAGCAGTACTTC
cdr3_aa: CARRRDGAYEQYF

j_call: TRBJ2-1
d_call: TRBD2
v_call: TRBV7-6
clone_size: .
cdr3_nt: TGTGCCAGCAGCTACCTAGGGGGGGGACTAGCGGGAGATAGGGCGTCGAATGAGCAGTTCTTC
cdr3_aa: CASSYLGGGLAGDRASNEQFF

j_call: TRBJ2-1
d_call: TRBD2
v_call: TRBV27
clone_size: .
cdr3_nt: TGTGCCAGCAGTTTCCGTTTGGGACTAGAGGGGAATGAGCAGTTCTTC
cdr3_aa: CASSFRLGLEGNEQFF

j_call: TRBJ1-2
d_call: .
v_call: TRBV6-1
clone_size: .
cdr3_nt: TGTGCCAGCAGTGACCCCCCAGGGACTAACTATGGCTACACCTTC
cdr3_aa: CASSDPPGTNYGYTF

j_call: TRBJ2-5
d_call: .
v_call: TRBV18
clone_size: .
cdr3_nt: TGTGCCAGCTCCCAGGGAAACCAAGAGACCCAGTACTTC
cdr3_aa: CASSQGNQETQYF

j_call: TRBJ1-4
d_call: TRBD1
v_call: TRBV25-1
clone_size: once
cdr3_nt: TGTGCCAGCAGTGAATTAGGCCAGGGGGTTCCCCTGTTTTTT
cdr3_aa: CASSELGQGVPLFF

j_call: TRBJ1-2
d_call: TRBD1
v_call: TRBV7-9
clone_size: .
cdr3_nt: TGTGCCAGCAGCTATGGGACAGCCTATGGCTACACCTTC
cdr3_aa: CASSYGTAYGYTF

j_call: TRBJ2-5
d_call: TRBD2
v_call: TRBV28
clone_size: .
cdr3_nt: TGTGCCAGCAGGAACCTCCAAGCGGGGGCAGAGACCCAGTACTTC
cdr3_aa: CASRNLQAGAETQYF

j_call: TRBJ2-7
d_call: TRBD1
v_call: TRBV30
clone_size: .
cdr3_nt: TGTGCCTGGGGACCGGGACAGGGATCGTACGAGCAGTACTTC
cdr3_aa: CAWGPGQGSYEQYF

j_call: TRBJ2-3
d_call: TRBD1
v_call: TRBV7-2
clone_size: .
cdr3_nt: TGTGCCAGCAGCTTAGACAGGACAGGAGGCACGTATTTT
cdr3_aa: CASSLDRTGGTYF

j_call: TRBJ2-5
d_call: TRBD2
v_call: TRBV5-6
clone_size: .
cdr3_nt: TGTGCCAGCAGCTTGGCGGGAGGGGGAGAGACCCAGTACTTC
cdr3_aa: CASSLAGGGETQYF

j_call: TRBJ2-3
d_call: .
v_call: TRBV18
clone_size: .
cdr3_nt: TGTGCCAGCTCACCCGTATCAGATACGCAGTATTTT
cdr3_aa: CASSPVSDTQYF

j_call: TRBJ1-5
d_call: .
v_call: TRBV5-1
clone_size: .
cdr3_nt: TGCGCCAGCAGCTTGGAAGGGGCTGGTCAGCCCCAGCATTTT
cdr3_aa: CASSLEGAGQPQHF

j_call: TRBJ2-7
d_call: TRBD2
v_call: TRBV9
clone_size: .
cdr3_nt: TGTGCCAGCAGGACAGCGGGGAGCTCCTACGAGCAGTACTTC
cdr3_aa: CASRTAGSSYEQYF

j_call: TRBJ2-5
d_call: TRBD2
v_call: TRBV28
clone_size: .
cdr3_nt: TGTGCCAGCAGACAGGATCGCATTAGCGGGGCCGTCGGGACCCAGTACTTC
cdr3_aa: CASRQDRISGAVGTQYF

j_call: TRBJ2-3
d_call: .
v_call: TRBV30
clone_size: .
cdr3_nt: TGTGCCTGGAGTGAGACATGGGGGGGCACAGATACGCAGTATTTT
cdr3_aa: CAWSETWGGTDTQYF

j_call: TRBJ1-2
d_call: .
v_call: TRBV11-2
clone_size: .
cdr3_nt: TGTGCCAGCAGCTTAGATTTTACAGGGCTTCCAAATGGCTACACCTTC
cdr3_aa: CASSLDFTGLPNGYTF

j_call: TRBJ1-1
d_call: .
v_call: TRBV7-2
clone_size: .
cdr3_nt: TGTGCCAGCAGCTTATACGGGGAGGGCACTGAAGCTTTCTTT
cdr3_aa: CASSLYGEGTEAFF

j_call: TRBJ2-7
d_call: .
v_call: TRBV9
clone_size: .
cdr3_nt: TGTGCCAGCAGCGTGGGGGGGCCCGCGGGCGAGCAGTACTTC
cdr3_aa: CASSVGGPAGEQYF

j_call: TRBJ1-2
d_call: TRBD1
v_call: TRBV28
clone_size: .
cdr3_nt: TGTGCCAGCACTCCCCCAGGGGGGAACTATGGCTACACCTTC
cdr3_aa: CASTPPGGNYGYTF

j_call: TRBJ1-5
d_call: .
v_call: TRBV28
clone_size: once
cdr3_nt: TGTGCCAGCAGCGTAACAGGGTCTGGGCAGCCCCAGCATTTT
cdr3_aa: CASSVTGSGQPQHF

j_call: TRBJ1-2
d_call: TRBD1
v_call: TRBV12-5
clone_size: .
cdr3_nt: TGTGCTAGTGGTTGGGGACAGGCCCCCAACTATGGCTACACCTTC
cdr3_aa: CASGWGQAPNYGYTF

j_call: TRBJ2-5
d_call: TRBD1
v_call: TRBV5-4
clone_size: once
cdr3_nt: TGTGCCAGCAGCTCTGGACAGGGGCGGGAGACCCAGTACTTC
cdr3_aa: CASSSGQGRETQYF

j_call: TRBJ2-3
d_call: .
v_call: TRBV30
clone_size: .
cdr3_nt: TGTGCCTGGAGTCTCCGGGACTTCGTTACGCAGTATTTT
cdr3_aa: CAWSLRDFVTQYF

j_call: TRBJ2-3
d_call: .
v_call: TRBV4-2
clone_size: .
cdr3_nt: TGTGCCAGCAGCCAAGAGAAGTTTAGTGCGCAGTATTTT
cdr3_aa: CASSQEKFSAQYF

j_call: TRBJ2-1
d_call: TRBD2
v_call: TRBV9
clone_size: .
cdr3_nt: TGTGCCAGCAGCCCCCGCACCGCTGTGTTTTCTAGCGGGGGGGCCTACGGCAATGAGCAGTTCTTC
cdr3_aa: CASSPRTAVFSSGGAYGNEQFF

j_call: TRBJ2-7
d_call: .
v_call: TRBV5-1
clone_size: .
cdr3_nt: TGCGCCAGCAGTTCCCAGGGCCCCAGCTCCTACGAGCAGTACTTC
cdr3_aa: CASSSQGPSSYEQYF

j_call: TRBJ1-2
d_call: .
v_call: TRBV5-1
clone_size: .
cdr3_nt: TGCGCCAGCAGCTGGGGGGAACCGATCTATGGCTACACCTTC
cdr3_aa: CASSWGEPIYGYTF

j_call: TRBJ2-3
d_call: .
v_call: TRBV5-1
clone_size: .
cdr3_nt: TGCGCCAGCAGCTTGACAGGGTTATTAACAGATACGCAGTGTTTT
cdr3_aa: CASSLTGLLTDTQCF

j_call: TRBJ1-5
d_call: .
v_call: TRBV2
clone_size: .
cdr3_nt: TGTGCCAGTCGACGGGACACAGGGCAGCCCCAGCATTTT
cdr3_aa: CASRRDTGQPQHF

j_call: TRBJ2-1
d_call: TRBD2
v_call: TRBV5-8
clone_size: .
cdr3_nt: TGTGCCAGCAGCTTGGGGCTAGCGGGAGTCAATGAGCAGTTCTTC
cdr3_aa: CASSLGLAGVNEQFF

j_call: TRBJ2-1
d_call: TRBD2
v_call: TRBV9
clone_size: .
cdr3_nt: TGTGCCAGCAGCGTATTGGGACTAGCAAGCAATGAGCAGTTCTTC
cdr3_aa: CASSVLGLASNEQFF

j_call: TRBJ2-1
d_call: .
v_call: TRBV2
clone_size: .
cdr3_nt: TGTGCCAGCAGTGAAGACGCACTAGATGGAAATGAGCAGTTCTTC
cdr3_aa: CASSEDALDGNEQFF

j_call: TRBJ1-4
d_call: TRBD1
v_call: TRBV10-3
clone_size: .
cdr3_nt: TGTGCCACCAGACAGGGGGCGGATAATGAAAAACTGTTTTTT
cdr3_aa: CATRQGADNEKLFF